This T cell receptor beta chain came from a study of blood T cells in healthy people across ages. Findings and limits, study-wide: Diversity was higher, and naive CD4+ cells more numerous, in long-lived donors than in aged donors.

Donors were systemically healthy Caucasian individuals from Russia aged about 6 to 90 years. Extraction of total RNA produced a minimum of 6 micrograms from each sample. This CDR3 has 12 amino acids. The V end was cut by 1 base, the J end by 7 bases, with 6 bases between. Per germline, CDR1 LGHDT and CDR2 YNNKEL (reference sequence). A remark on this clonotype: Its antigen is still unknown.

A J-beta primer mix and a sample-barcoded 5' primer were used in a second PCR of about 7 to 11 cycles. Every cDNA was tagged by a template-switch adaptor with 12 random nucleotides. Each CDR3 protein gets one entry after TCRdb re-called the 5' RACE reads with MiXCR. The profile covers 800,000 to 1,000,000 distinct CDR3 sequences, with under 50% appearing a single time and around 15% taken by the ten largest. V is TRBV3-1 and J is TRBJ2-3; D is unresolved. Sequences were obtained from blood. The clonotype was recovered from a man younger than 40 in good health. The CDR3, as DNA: TGTGCCAGCAGCCAAGGGGTCAATACGCAGTATTTT. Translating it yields CASSQGVNTQYF.